This is a list of T cell receptor beta chains from one sample in a study of blood T cell repertoires in COVID-19. The repertoire was sequenced with immunoSEQ multiplex PCR; TCRdb's copy has only in-frame clones and lacks some. Found here are some 260,000 clones, over 80% of them singletons; the top ten hold roughly a tenth. Sequencing was done on a sample of peripheral blood. The origin of the receptors is a woman in her 70s with COVID-19, enrolled during active disease. CDR3s include the opening cysteine and the closing phenylalanine or tryptophan. A D gene is named only where the DNA matches it firmly. Not every row has a clone size; where given, it reads once, few, many or a size class.

d_gene: -
abundance: -
v_gene: TRBV27
j_gene: TRBJ1-2
CDR3aa: CASSSIRQSYGYTF
CDR3nt: TGTGCCAGCAGTTCCATCAGACAGTCTTATGGCTACACCTTC

d_gene: -
abundance: -
v_gene: TRBV7-3
j_gene: TRBJ1-5
CDR3aa: CASSLTRDQPQHF
CDR3nt: TGTGCCAGCAGCTTAACGAGGGATCAGCCCCAGCATTTT

d_gene: -
abundance: -
v_gene: TRBV19
j_gene: TRBJ2-3
CDR3aa: CAASFRGVTDTQYF
CDR3nt: TGTGCCGCGTCCTTCAGGGGGGTCACAGATACGCAGTATTTT

d_gene: -
abundance: -
v_gene: TRBV28
j_gene: TRBJ2-3
CDR3aa: CASSLGTSTDTQYF
CDR3nt: TGTGCCAGCAGTTTGGGGACTAGCACAGATACGCAGTATTTT

d_gene: -
abundance: -
v_gene: TRBV7-8
j_gene: TRBJ1-6
CDR3aa: CASSAAGGSPLHF
CDR3nt: TGTGCCAGCAGCGCGGCGGGGGGTTCACCCCTCCACTTT

d_gene: -
abundance: -
v_gene: TRBV12-3/TRBV12-4
j_gene: TRBJ1-4
CDR3aa: CASSYGRARLFF
CDR3nt: TGTGCCAGCAGTTACGGGAGGGCACGACTGTTTTTT

d_gene: TRBD2
abundance: -
v_gene: TRBV11-3
j_gene: TRBJ2-5
CDR3aa: CASSFRGGLEETQYF
CDR3nt: TGTGCCAGCAGCTTTAGGGGAGGGCTGGAAGAGACCCAGTACTTC

d_gene: TRBD1
abundance: -
v_gene: TRBV6-5
j_gene: TRBJ2-1
CDR3aa: CASSYGTANYNEQFF
CDR3nt: TGTGCCAGCAGTTACGGGACAGCAAACTACAATGAGCAGTTCTTC

d_gene: -
abundance: -
v_gene: TRBV30
j_gene: TRBJ1-5
CDR3aa: CACQGASNQPQHF
CDR3nt: TGTGCCTGTCAAGGGGCTTCCAATCAGCCCCAGCATTTT

d_gene: -
abundance: -
v_gene: TRBV12-5
j_gene: TRBJ1-4
CDR3aa: CASGLVRGGGWKLFF
CDR3nt: TGTGCTAGTGGTTTGGTACGAGGTGGGGGCTGGAAACTGTTTTTT

d_gene: -
abundance: -
v_gene: TRBV1
j_gene: TRBJ2-5
CDR3aa: CTSSQDAGLASRKTQYF
CDR3nt: TGCACCAGCAGCCAAGACGCGGGACTAGCTTCGAGGAAGACCCAGTACTTC

d_gene: -
abundance: once
v_gene: TRBV3-1/TRBV3-2
j_gene: TRBJ1-2
CDR3aa: CASSQVSNYGYTF
CDR3nt: TGTGCCAGCAGCCAAGTCAGTAACTATGGCTACACCTTC

d_gene: TRBD1
abundance: few
v_gene: TRBV11-2
j_gene: TRBJ2-7
CDR3aa: CASSWPGQQSYEQYF
CDR3nt: TGTGCCAGCAGCTGGCCGGGACAGCAATCCTACGAGCAGTACTTC

d_gene: TRBD1
abundance: -
v_gene: TRBV6-5
j_gene: TRBJ2-3
CDR3aa: CASSRQGDTQYF
CDR3nt: TGTGCCAGCAGCCGACAGGGGGATACGCAGTATTTT

d_gene: TRBD1
abundance: -
v_gene: TRBV14
j_gene: TRBJ1-3
CDR3aa: CASSQVRFGTGSGNTIYF
CDR3nt: TGTGCCAGCAGCCAAGTCAGGTTCGGGACAGGTTCTGGAAACACCATATATTTT

d_gene: -
abundance: -
v_gene: TRBV7-3
j_gene: TRBJ2-1
CDR3aa: CASSLPSGNEQFF
CDR3nt: TGTGCCAGCAGCTTGCCCAGCGGCAATGAGCAGTTCTTC

d_gene: -
abundance: -
v_gene: TRBV5-6
j_gene: TRBJ1-6
CDR3aa: CASSLGQGTPLHF
CDR3nt: TGTGCCAGCAGCTTGGGGCAGGGAACACCCCTCCACTTT

d_gene: -
abundance: -
v_gene: TRBV19
j_gene: TRBJ1-1
CDR3aa: CASASSRFTEAFF
CDR3nt: TGTGCCAGTGCTAGCTCGAGGTTCACTGAAGCTTTCTTT

d_gene: TRBD1
abundance: -
v_gene: TRBV11-3
j_gene: TRBJ2-1
CDR3aa: CASSSPGQGRIGEQFF
CDR3nt: TGTGCCAGCAGCTCACCAGGACAGGGTCGGATTGGTGAGCAGTTCTTC

d_gene: -
abundance: -
v_gene: TRBV28
j_gene: TRBJ1-6
CDR3aa: CASSPQRNFSPLHF
CDR3nt: TGTGCCAGCAGTCCTCAGAGGAATTTTTCACCCCTCCACTTT

d_gene: -
abundance: -
v_gene: TRBV19
j_gene: TRBJ1-2
CDR3aa: CASKGEREWYGYTF
CDR3nt: TGTGCCAGTAAGGGAGAGAGGGAATGGTATGGCTACACCTTC

d_gene: TRBD2
abundance: -
v_gene: TRBV11-3
j_gene: TRBJ2-7
CDR3aa: CASSFMGLANYEQYF
CDR3nt: TGTGCCAGCAGCTTCATGGGACTAGCGAACTACGAGCAGTACTTC

d_gene: TRBD1
abundance: -
v_gene: TRBV6-2/TRBV6-3
j_gene: TRBJ1-1
CDR3aa: CASSYSRSKRDRGNEAFF
CDR3nt: TGTGCCAGCAGTTACTCGCGCTCAAAACGGGACAGGGGGAATGAAGCTTTCTTT

d_gene: TRBD1
abundance: few
v_gene: TRBV5-1
j_gene: TRBJ2-1
CDR3aa: CASSLVGGQGDREQFF
CDR3nt: TGCGCCAGCAGCTTGGTGGGCGGACAGGGAGATAGGGAGCAGTTCTTC

d_gene: TRBD2
abundance: -
v_gene: TRBV7-2
j_gene: TRBJ2-7
CDR3aa: CASSLAKGLAGESYEQYF
CDR3nt: TGTGCCAGCAGCTTAGCAAAGGGACTAGCGGGAGAATCGTACGAGCAGTACTTC

d_gene: -
abundance: -
v_gene: TRBV7-9
j_gene: TRBJ1-4
CDR3aa: CASSPQGLNEKLFF
CDR3nt: TGTGCCAGCAGCCCACAGGGTCTTAATGAAAAACTGTTTTTT

d_gene: TRBD1
abundance: once
v_gene: TRBV30
j_gene: TRBJ2-7
CDR3aa: CAWGQAPYEQYF
CDR3nt: TGTGCCTGGGGACAGGCACCCTACGAGCAGTACTTC

d_gene: TRBD2
abundance: -
v_gene: TRBV6-5
j_gene: TRBJ2-2
CDR3aa: CASLREAGGVGELFF
CDR3nt: TGTGCCAGTCTACGGGAGGCGGGCGGTGTTGGGGAGCTGTTTTTT

d_gene: -
abundance: -
v_gene: TRBV4-1
j_gene: TRBJ2-5
CDR3aa: CASSPTGARNLQETQYF
CDR3nt: TGCGCCAGCAGCCCAACTGGAGCGCGAAACCTACAAGAGACCCAGTACTTC

d_gene: TRBD2
abundance: -
v_gene: TRBV18
j_gene: TRBJ2-5
CDR3aa: CASSPLTASGSSETQYF
CDR3nt: TGTGCCAGCTCACCACTCACGGCTAGCGGGAGTTCCGAGACCCAGTACTTC

d_gene: -
abundance: few
v_gene: TRBV4-2
j_gene: TRBJ2-3
CDR3aa: CASSQPLGSSTDTQYF
CDR3nt: TGTGCCAGCAGCCAACCCCTCGGGAGTAGCACAGATACGCAGTATTTT

d_gene: -
abundance: -
v_gene: TRBV7-2
j_gene: TRBJ1-1
CDR3aa: CASSRSVDTEAFF
CDR3nt: TGTGCCAGCAGCCGTTCTGTAGACACTGAAGCTTTCTTT

d_gene: -
abundance: -
v_gene: TRBV24-1
j_gene: TRBJ2-3
CDR3aa: CATRGVQGTDTQYF
CDR3nt: TGTGCCACCAGAGGTGTACAGGGCACAGATACGCAGTATTTT

d_gene: TRBD2
abundance: few
v_gene: TRBV9
j_gene: TRBJ2-3
CDR3aa: CASSVTSESTDTQYF
CDR3nt: TGTGCCAGCAGCGTAACTAGCGAGAGCACAGATACGCAGTATTTT

d_gene: TRBD1
abundance: -
v_gene: TRBV14
j_gene: TRBJ2-6
CDR3aa: CASSQGQGLTGANVLTF
CDR3nt: TGTGCCAGCAGCCAGGGACAGGGTTTGACTGGGGCCAACGTCCTGACTTTC

d_gene: TRBD1
abundance: -
v_gene: TRBV6-2/TRBV6-3
j_gene: TRBJ1-5
CDR3aa: CASSEDRNQPQHF
CDR3nt: TGTGCCAGCAGTGAGGACAGGAATCAGCCCCAGCATTTT

d_gene: -
abundance: -
v_gene: TRBV11-2
j_gene: TRBJ1-6
CDR3aa: CASALRGRHNSPLHF
CDR3nt: TGTGCCAGCGCCCTCAGAGGGAGGCATAATTCACCCCTCCACTTT

d_gene: -
abundance: -
v_gene: TRBV27
j_gene: TRBJ2-5
CDR3aa: CASSLWGAETQYF
CDR3nt: TGTGCCAGCAGTTTATGGGGCGCAGAGACCCAGTACTTC

d_gene: -
abundance: -
v_gene: TRBV5-8
j_gene: TRBJ1-1
CDR3aa: CASMTANTEAFF
CDR3nt: TGTGCCAGCATGACAGCGAACACTGAAGCTTTCTTT

d_gene: TRBD2
abundance: -
v_gene: TRBV5-1
j_gene: TRBJ2-3
CDR3aa: CASSLDAGGTDTQYF
CDR3nt: TGCGCCAGCAGCTTGGACGCGGGAGGGACAGATACGCAGTATTTT

d_gene: TRBD2
abundance: -
v_gene: TRBV28
j_gene: TRBJ2-7
CDR3aa: CASKSGAHEQYF
CDR3nt: TGTGCCAGCAAGAGCGGGGCCCACGAGCAGTACTTC

d_gene: TRBD1
abundance: -
v_gene: TRBV30
j_gene: TRBJ2-1
CDR3aa: CAWSGGTGNNEQFF
CDR3nt: TGTGCCTGGAGTGGTGGGACAGGGAACAATGAGCAGTTCTTC